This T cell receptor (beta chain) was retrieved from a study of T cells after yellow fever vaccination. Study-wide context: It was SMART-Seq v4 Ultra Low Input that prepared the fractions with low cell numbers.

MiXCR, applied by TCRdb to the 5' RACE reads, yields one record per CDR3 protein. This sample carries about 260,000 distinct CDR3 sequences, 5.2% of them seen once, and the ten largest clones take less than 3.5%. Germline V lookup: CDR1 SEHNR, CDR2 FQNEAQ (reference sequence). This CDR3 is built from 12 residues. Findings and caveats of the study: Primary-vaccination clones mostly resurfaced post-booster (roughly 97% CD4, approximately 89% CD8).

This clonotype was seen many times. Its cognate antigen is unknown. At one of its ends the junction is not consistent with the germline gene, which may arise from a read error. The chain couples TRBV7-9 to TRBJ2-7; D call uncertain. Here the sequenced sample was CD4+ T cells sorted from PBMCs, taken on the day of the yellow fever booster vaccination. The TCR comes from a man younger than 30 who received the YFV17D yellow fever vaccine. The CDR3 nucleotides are TGTGCCAGCAGCTTAGTTGACTCCGAGAAGTACTTC. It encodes CASSLVDSEKYF. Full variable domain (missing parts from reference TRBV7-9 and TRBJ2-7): DTGVSQNPRHKITKRGQNVTFRCDPISEHNRLYWYRQTLGQGPEFLTYFQNEAQLEKSRLLSDRFSAERPKGSFSTLEIQRTEQGDSAMYLCASSLVDSEKYFGPGTRLTVT.